This is a list of T cell receptor beta chains from one sample in a study of blood T cell repertoires in COVID-19. Only in-frame clones appear in the TCRdb table, and some are missing; sequencing was by immunoSEQ multiplex PCR. The data hold roughly 80,000 clones, with roughly four fifths observed a single time. The sequencing sample was made of peripheral blood. The receptors come from a human donor in a cohort sampled during active COVID-19. The CDR3 runs from the conserved cysteine through the conserved F or W. The D gene is left open where the match is weak. Clone sizes are given selectively: once, few, many, or a class where the clone is expanded.

V,size,length,D,J,DNA,CDR3
TRBV18,-,13,-,TRBJ2-7,TGTGCCAGCTCACCGAGACAGCTTTACGAGCAGTACTTC,CASSPRQLYEQYF
TRBV7-9,-,15,TRBD1,TRBJ1-2,TGTGCCAGCAGTCAGGACAGGGGGTTAGTCTACGGCTACACCTTC,CASSQDRGLVYGYTF
TRBV9,-,17,-,TRBJ2-3,TGTGCCAGCAGCCCCCTCACAGGGGACTTTAGCACAGATACGCAGTATTTT,CASSPLTGDFSTDTQYF
TRBV7-9,few,16,-,TRBJ1-6,TGTGCCAGCAGCTTAGCGGTGCAAACAATTAATTCACCCCTCCACTTT,CASSLAVQTINSPLHF
TRBV9,-,14,TRBD1,TRBJ1-1,TGTGCCAGCACCTCGGGACAGTCGAACACTGAAGCTTTCTTT,CASTSGQSNTEAFF
TRBV15,-,17,TRBD1,TRBJ1-3,TGTGCCACCAGCAGAGGACAGGGATTGGAAACTGGAAACACCATATATTTT,CATSRGQGLETGNTIYF
TRBV19,-,14,TRBD1,TRBJ2-5,TGTGCCAGTAGTGAGGACAGGGGGCAAGGGACCCAGTACTTC,CASSEDRGQGTQYF
TRBV5-1,-,17,-,TRBJ1-1,TGCGCCAGCAGCTTGGACCTTGGCAGAGGTGTGCCCTTTGAAGCTTTCTTT,CASSLDLGRGVPFEAFF
TRBV13,once,16,-,TRBJ2-2,TGTGCCAGCACGAGAGGGGGGACTACAAGCACCGGGGAGCTGTTTTTT,CASTRGGTTSTGELFF
TRBV5-1,-,16,TRBD2,TRBJ2-1,TGCGCCAGCAGCTCACGGCCTAGCGGGGGGGCAGGTGAGCAGTTCTTC,CASSSRPSGGAGEQFF